Presented here are 27 T cell receptor beta chains from one specimen sequenced in a study of Ad26.COV2.S vaccination and SARS-CoV-2 variants. As to treatment: some 20 received Ad26.COV2.S at low or high dose, single or two shots; several received placebo; per-sample allocation not given. After the first vaccine or placebo injection, samples were drawn on day 63. Only in-frame clones appear in the TCRdb table, and some are missing; sequencing was by immunoSEQ multiplex PCR. The sample shows 350,000 to 600,000 clones, 80% to 90% of them seen only once. The material sequenced was peripheral blood, taken in a trial of Ad26.COV2.S vaccine versus placebo. Source of these receptors: a person aged 18-60 years who received the Ad26.COV2.S COVID-19 vaccine or a placebo.

The rearrangement uses TRBV7-8 and TRBJ1-5; D remains unclear. The germline V and J ends were trimmed by 2 bases and 0 bases, with 8 bases remaining between them. CDR1 and CDR2 from the germline V gene are SGHVS and FQNEAQ. This CDR3 has 15 residues. CDR3 DNA sequence: TGTGCCAGCAGCTTAAGGGTTTATAGCAATCAGCCCCAGCATTTT. Amino acid sequence: CASSLRVYSNQPQHF.

The chain has TRBV18 and TRBJ1-2; 10 bases line up with TRBD1. CDR1 and CDR2 (germline): KGHSH, LQKENI. The CDR3 is 15 residues long. Trimming took 3 bases from V and 5 from J; bases not matched to a gene: 6. The CDR3 protein is CASSPIPGQGYGYTF. CDR3 DNA sequence: TGTGCCAGCTCACCCATACCGGGACAGGGGTATGGCTACACCTTC.

The chain recombines TRBV9 with TRBJ2-7; no clear D gene. This CDR3 comprises 13 residues. Germline V gives CDR1 SGDLS, CDR2 YYNGEE. Trimming removed 0 bases from V and 9 bases from J, with 13 bases in between. The CDR3 region is CASSVGLFSLQYF. For the CDR3, the DNA is TGTGCCAGCAGCGTAGGTTTATTTTCTCTGCAGTACTTC.

The chain combines TRBV27 with TRBJ1-5; D is ambiguous. CDR3 size: 14 residues. V was shortened by 5 bases and J by 4 bases, with 12 bases between the two germline ends. Germline V gene sequence: CDR1 MNHEY, CDR2 SMNVEV (reference sequence). CDR3 DNA: TGTGCCAGCAGTCCCCGTCTCGGGAATCAGCCCCAGCATTTT. Protein: CASSPRLGNQPQHF.

This sequence joins TRBV27 and TRBJ2-1; 7 bases map to TRBD1. V shed 5 bases and J 4 bases; nucleotides not matched to a gene: 8. The CDR3 consists of 15 residues. Germline CDR1 MNHEY, CDR2 SMNVEV (reference sequence). The CDR3 here is CASSPTGTVYNEQFF. The CDR3, as DNA: TGTGCCAGCAGTCCCACCGGGACAGTATACAATGAGCAGTTCTTC.

This clone was counted at least ten times. V and J are TRBV4-1 and TRBJ1-1; D remains unclear. The CDR3 runs to 18 residues. Germline CDR1 is MGHRA and CDR2 is YSYEKL. V shed 0 bases and J shed 0 bases, with 17 bases lying between them. The CDR3 sequence is CASSQDSHGSKMNTEAFF. DNA of the CDR3: TGCGCCAGCAGCCAAGACTCTCACGGGTCAAAAATGAACACTGAAGCTTTCTTT.

The V call is TRBV7-6, the J call TRBJ2-3; tentatively, D is TRBD2 (5 bases). The CDR3 has 15 residues. Per germline, CDR1 SGHVS and CDR2 FNYEAQ. Between the trimmed V and J ends, which lost 4 bases and 3 bases, there was a span of 14 bases. Here the CDR3 DNA reads TGTGCCAGCAGCTACTCCTTTGGGAGTACAGATACGCAGTATTTT. Protein sequence: CASSYSFGSTDTQYF.

V and J are TRBV27 and TRBJ1-1; D might be TRBD1 (5 bases). This CDR3 has 12 amino acids. The V and J ends lost 2 bases and 9 bases respectively, with 10 bases between them. Germline V gene lookup returns CDR1 MNHEY and CDR2 SMNVEV (reference sequence). In nucleotides, the CDR3 is TGTGCCAGCAGTTTACAGGGCCGAAAAGCTTTCTTT. Its protein is CASSLQGRKAFF.

CDR3 in amino acids: CASSSQGDSSPLHF. The DNA of the CDR3 is TGTGCCAGCAGTTCGCAGGGGGATTCTTCACCCCTCCACTTT. This chain uses TRBV6-5 with TRBJ1-6, with 7 bases aligning to TRBD1. V lost 4 bases to trimming and J lost 9 bases; unmatched junction nucleotides: 6. Germline lookup yields CDR1 MNHEY and CDR2 SVGAGI. There are 14 residues in the CDR3.

Here the CDR3 reads CASSLPEQGSYEQYF. DNA for the CDR3: TGCGCCAGCAGCTTACCGGAACAGGGCTCCTACGAGCAGTACTTC. The chain couples TRBV5-1 to TRBJ2-7; possibly TRBD1 for D (6 bases). The CDR3 totals 15 residues. Trimming left V 2 bases short and J 0 bases short, with 12 bases between. Germline-derived CDR1 and CDR2 are SGHRS and YFSETQ.

The rearrangement links TRBV11-2 to TRBJ2-1; 11 nucleotides align to TRBD1. With 3 bases clipped from V and 9 bases from J, the junction kept 10 bases outside the gene matches. From germline, CDR1 is SGHAT and CDR2 FQNNGV. CDR3 size: 16 residues. This CDR3 reads CASSFPAWTGGTEQFF. Written as DNA, the CDR3 is TGTGCCAGCAGCTTCCCCGCCTGGACAGGGGGCACTGAGCAGTTCTTC.

This clone showed up just a few times. The V call is TRBV7-9, the J call TRBJ1-2, with a weak D call TRBD1 (6 bases). CDR1 is SEHNR and CDR2 is FQNEAQ in the germline V gene (reference sequence). Trimming shortened V by 3 bases and J by 5 bases, and 16 bases separated the two germline ends. The CDR3 consists of 15 residues. In DNA form, the CDR3 reads TGTGCCAGCAGCTTGGTTGCGGGGGCTGAATATGGCTACACCTTC. Translation: CASSLVAGAEYGYTF.

The chain uses TRBV28 and TRBJ1-2; possibly TRBD1 for D (6 bases). The CDR3 loop spans 15 amino acids. Germline V gene data show CDR1 as MDHEN and CDR2 as SYDVKM. Trimming cost V 2 bases and J 2 bases, with 12 bases left between them. CDR3 protein: CASSLGGHRNYGYTF. The CDR3 region has the DNA TGTGCCAGCAGTTTAGGGGGGCACAGGAACTATGGCTACACCTTC.

This rearrangement joins TRBV6-4 to TRBJ1-4, with 8 nucleotides matching TRBD1. Germline V CDR1 and CDR2: MRHNA, SNTAGT. This CDR3 region has 16 residues. With V trimmed by 6 bases and J by 6 bases, 12 bases remained unmatched. In nucleotides, the CDR3 is TGTGCCAGCAGCCTGCCGACAGGGGAGGACGATGAAAAACTGTTTTTT. Protein: CASSLPTGEDDEKLFF.

This chain connects TRBV12-3 or TRBV12-4 to TRBJ2-1, with a weak D call TRBD1 (6 bases). The CDR3 runs 13 residues. V was pared by 6 bases and J by 8 bases, with 14 bases between. The CDR3 bases are TGTGCCAGCAGCCTTCAACAGGGCGATGAGCAGTTCTTC. Amino acid sequence: CASSLQQGDEQFF.

The rearrangement joins TRBV18 to TRBJ2-5; 8 bases align to TRBD1. Unmatched junction bases numbered 4, after V lost 5 bases and J lost 5 bases. The length of the CDR3 is 13 residues. Germline V gene data show CDR1 as KGHSH and CDR2 as LQKENI. CDR3 in amino acids: CASSVHRGETQYF. The CDR3 DNA reads as TGTGCCAGCTCAGTTCACAGGGGGGAGACCCAGTACTTC.

This clone has only one observation. The chain carries TRBV7-2 and TRBJ1-1; D is undetermined. Trimming left V 5 bases short and J 6 bases short, with 10 bases between. Per germline, CDR1 SGHTA and CDR2 FQGNSA. The CDR3 extends over 12 amino acids. The CDR3: CASSRTAAEAFF. The DNA for the CDR3 is TGTGCCAGCAGCCGCACAGCGGCTGAAGCTTTCTTT.

The chain has TRBV15 and TRBJ2-5; 7 positions agree with TRBD1. Trimming removed 0 bases from V and 4 bases from J; junction bases left unmatched: 5. Germline CDR1 is LNHNV and CDR2 is YYDKDF (reference sequence). CDR3 size: 15 residues. The CDR3 region has the DNA TGTGCCACCAGCAGAGATCTCGGACAGGCAGAGACCCAGTACTTC. Its protein is CATSRDLGQAETQYF.

This rearrangement joins TRBV4-1 to TRBJ2-1, with D hard to call. Germline loops: CDR1 MGHRA, CDR2 YSYEKL. There are 16 residues in the CDR3. Trimming left V 3 bases short and J 0 bases short, with 12 bases between. Here the CDR3 DNA reads TGCGCCAGCAGCCATTTTACCCGAAGCTCCTACAATGAGCAGTTCTTC. Amino acids: CASSHFTRSSYNEQFF.

The chain uses TRBV24-1 and TRBJ2-5; the D gene could be TRBD1 or TRBD2 (5 bases each). Germline values: CDR1 KGHDR, CDR2 SFDVKD. The CDR3 is 17 residues long. V lost 4 bases and J lost 1, with 18 bases in between. CDR3 sequence (DNA): TGTGCCACCAGTGACGGACATCTAGCACCAATCCAAGAGACCCAGTACTTC. It specifies CATSDGHLAPIQETQYF.

This clone was seen a single time. The CDR3 region has the DNA TGTGCCAGCAGTCCCCGCGGGGGGGCCTCCTACGAGCAGTACTTC. Translated: CASSPRGGASYEQYF. This sequence joins TRBV6-5 and TRBJ2-7, with 9 bases that match TRBD2. Germline assignment: CDR1 MNHEY and CDR2 SVGAGI. The CDR3 loop spans 15 amino acids. V gave up 5 bases and J gave up 0 bases; unmatched junction bases: 5.

This chain connects TRBV10-2 to TRBJ1-2; TRBD1 agrees at 9 bases. Per the germline V gene, CDR1 is WSHSY and CDR2 is SAAADI. The V and J ends lost 10 bases and 5 bases, in that order; junction bases with no gene match: 11. The CDR3 has 14 amino acids. In DNA, the CDR3 is TGCGCCACCACCCGGACAGGGGAGAATTATGGCTACACCTTC. Translated, it gives CATTRTGENYGYTF.

This clone was detected only once. The gene calls are TRBV2 and TRBJ1-5; 12 positions match TRBD1. Trimming cost V 7 bases and J 5 bases; bases outside gene matches: 6. Germline loops: CDR1 SNHLY, CDR2 FYNNEI. The CDR3 is 15 amino acids. The CDR3 nucleotides read TGTGCCAGCACCCCGGGACAGGGGGCTTATCAGCCCCAGCATTTT. Amino acids: CASTPGQGAYQPQHF.

This clone was counted only a few times. The chain has TRBV19 and TRBJ1-2; D call uncertain. Deletions cut 4 bases from V and 2 bases from J, with 14 bases between. Germline V CDR1 and CDR2: LNHDA, SQIVND (reference sequence). The CDR3 is 15 residues long. CDR3 in DNA: TGTGCCAGTAGTACCCGGCCCCGATCCAACTATGGCTACACCTTC. Protein product: CASSTRPRSNYGYTF.

This rearrangement joins TRBV6-5 to TRBJ2-7; no reliable D call. V dropped 0 bases and J dropped 3 bases, with 6 bases sitting between them. Per the germline V gene, CDR1 is MNHEY and CDR2 is SVGAGI. There are 13 residues in the CDR3. CDR3 residues: CASSYSRFYEQYF. Here the CDR3 DNA reads TGTGCCAGCAGTTACTCCCGATTCTACGAGCAGTACTTC.

V and J are TRBV18 and TRBJ2-1, with D possibly matching TRBD1 (5 bases). The ends were cut back, 6 bases at V and 4 bases at J, with 19 bases in the middle. The germline V gene encodes CDR1 KGHSH and CDR2 LQKENI. CDR3 size: 16 residues. CDR3 loop: CASSPKGVIGYNEQFF. The CDR3 DNA reads TGTGCCAGCTCCCCAAAAGGGGTGATCGGTTACAATGAGCAGTTCTTC. Using reference TRBV18 and TRBJ2-1 for the parts outside the CDR3, the full variable domain is NAGVMQNPRHLVRRRGQEARLRCSPMKGHSHVYWYRQLPEEGLKFMVYLQKENIIDESGMPKERFSAEFPKEGPSILRIQQVVRGDSAAYFCASSPKGVIGYNEQFFGPGTRLTVL.

Comment on this clone: Distinct nucleotide sequences in the sample also encode this CDR3. The chain links TRBV10-3 to TRBJ1-5; weak D call: TRBD1 (5 bases). Germline CDR1 is ENHRY and CDR2 is SYGVKD. Trimming cost V 4 bases and J 4 bases, with 8 bases left between them. This CDR3 has 13 residues. The CDR3: CAISAGGNQPQHF. DNA of the CDR3: TGTGCCATCAGTGCGGGGGGTAATCAGCCCCAGCATTTT.